The 26 T cell receptor beta chains in this list originate from one sample, sequenced in a study of CD8 T cells in Susac syndrome. Random hexamers were used to reverse transcribe 0.5 to 1 ug of RNA. TCRdb reprocessed the immunoSEQ multiplex PCR reads via MiXCR and lists one record per CDR3 protein. The sample holds about 180,000 distinct CDR3 sequences, around 94% seen once. The specimen sequenced was CD4+ T cells from PBMCs. Source of these receptors: a human donor with Susac syndrome.

Only one count was recorded for this clonotype. The chain couples TRBV2 to TRBJ1-4; D is unclear. V was pared by 10 bases and J by 5 bases, with 14 bases between. Germline CDR1 and CDR2: SNHLY and FYNNEI. The CDR3 runs to 13 residues. This CDR3 is CATGRVLNEKLFF. CDR3 in DNA: TGTGCCACAGGACGGGTATTAAATGAAAAACTGTTTTTT. Based on the CDR3 plus reference TRBV2 and TRBJ1-4, the full variable domain is EPEVTQTPSHQVTQMGQEVILRCVPISNHLYFYWYRQILGQKVEFLVSFYNNEISEKSEIFDDQFSVERPDGSNFTLKIRSTKLEDSAMYFCATGRVLNEKLFFGSGTQLSVL.

This clonotype appeared a single time. The gene calls are TRBV27 and TRBJ1-5; D gene uncertain. This CDR3 region has 18 residues. The V gene's germline CDR1 is MNHEY and CDR2 SMNVEV (reference sequence). V gave up 0 bases and J gave up 0 bases, with 15 bases separating them. CDR3 in amino acids: CASSLSSQAENSNQPQHF. The CDR3 DNA reads TGTGCCAGCAGTTTATCGTCGCAGGCGGAGAATAGCAATCAGCCCCAGCATTTT.

This chain joins TRBV2 and TRBJ2-1; D unclear. CDR1 and CDR2 from the germline V gene are SNHLY and FYNNEI. The length of the CDR3 is 11 residues. V was cut by 3 bases and J by 9 bases, with 6 bases left in between. CDR3 in amino acids: CASSELGEQFF. The CDR3 region has the DNA TGTGCCAGCAGTGAGCTGGGTGAGCAGTTCTTC.

The chain employs TRBV19 and TRBJ1-2; D is unclear. Germline V gene data show CDR1 as LNHDA and CDR2 as SQIVND (reference sequence). CDR3 length: 13 residues. Trimming stripped 4 bases from V and 8 bases from J, with 14 bases between. CDR3 sequence reads: CASSTGGSIGYTF. The DNA of the CDR3 is TGTGCCAGTAGTACAGGAGGGTCGATCGGCTACACCTTC.

The gene calls are TRBV29-1 and TRBJ1-1, with unresolved D. CDR1 is SQVTM and CDR2 is ANQGSEA in the germline V gene. CDR3 length: 16 amino acids. Trimming removed 5 bases at V and 0 bases at J, with 19 bases between. CDR3 sequence (DNA): TGCAGCGTTCCGGCAGACGTGCCGCGAATGAACACTGAAGCTTTCTTT. Its translation: CSVPADVPRMNTEAFF.

The gene calls are TRBV5-1 and TRBJ2-3; 7 bases align to TRBD1. The CDR3 loop spans 16 amino acids. Germline V gene lookup returns CDR1 SGHRS and CDR2 YFSETQ. Trimming took 4 bases from V and 0 from J; bases not matched to a gene: 8. The CDR3 DNA is TGCGCCAGCAGCCCGGCCCCGGACAGGAGCACAGATACGCAGTATTTT. Its protein product is CASSPAPDRSTDTQYF.

The chain has TRBV30 and TRBJ1-1; D gene ambiguous. Germline V CDR1 and CDR2: GTSNPN, SVGIG (reference sequence). V was trimmed by 4 bases and J by 1 base, leaving 7 bases between them. CDR3 length: 12 amino acids. DNA of the CDR3: TGTGCCTGGATGGTTCGGAACACTGAAGCTTTCTTT. Protein: CAWMVRNTEAFF.

V usage is TRBV9 and J usage is TRBJ2-7; D gene ambiguous. Germline CDR1 SGDLS, CDR2 YYNGEE. V was cut by 0 bases and J by 6 bases, with 16 bases left in between. The CDR3 covers 15 residues. Here the CDR3 DNA reads TGTGCCAGCAGCGTAGAAGTGGGGTTGGGTGGCGAGCAGTACTTC. As protein: CASSVEVGLGGEQYF.

J is TRBJ2-3 and V is TRBV20-1; D may be TRBD1 or TRBD2 (5 bases each). This CDR3 contains 14 residues. The germline gives CDR1 DFQATT, CDR2 SNEGSKA (reference sequence). The V and J ends lost 2 bases and 3 bases respectively, with 12 bases between them. The chain's CDR3 is CSARPRGDTDTQYF. The DNA for the CDR3 is TGCAGTGCTAGACCTAGAGGGGATACAGATACGCAGTATTTT.

The rearrangement links TRBV19 to TRBJ2-1; possible D gene TRBD2, 5 bases. This CDR3 region has 13 residues. V lost 4 bases and J lost 9, with 13 bases in between. In germline, CDR1 is LNHDA, CDR2 SQIVND (reference sequence). The CDR3 nucleotides read TGTGCCAGTAGTACCCCGGCCCGGGGTGAGCAGTTCTTC. The encoded protein is CASSTPARGEQFF.

The chain couples TRBV29-1 to TRBJ1-1, with a weak D call TRBD1 (5 bases). This CDR3 has 13 residues. From germline, CDR1 is SQVTM and CDR2 ANQGSEA. The V end lost 0 bases, the J end lost 6 bases, and 11 bases lay between the germline ends. This chain's CDR3 is CSVEDEGSAEAFF. The CDR3 DNA sequence: TGCAGCGTTGAAGATGAGGGGAGCGCTGAAGCTTTCTTT.

The gene calls are TRBV27 and TRBJ1-1; D remains unclear. This CDR3 is built from 13 residues. Trimming shortened V by 2 bases and J by 3 bases, and 7 bases separated the two germline ends. CDR1 is MNHEY, CDR2 SMNVEV, per germline (reference sequence). CDR3 residues: CASSLNIYTEAFF. In nucleotides, the CDR3 is TGTGCCAGCAGTTTAAACATCTACACTGAAGCTTTCTTT.

This chain joins TRBV20-1 and TRBJ1-5; 8 bases agree with TRBD1. Germline CDR1 is DFQATT and CDR2 is SNEGSKA (reference sequence). This CDR3 spans 14 amino acids. The V and J ends lost 4 bases and 7 bases, in that order; junction bases with no gene match: 9. The CDR3 protein is CSATPDRESQPQHF. CDR3 DNA: TGCAGTGCTACTCCGGACAGGGAGAGCCAGCCCCAGCATTTT.

The chain has TRBV7-9 and TRBJ2-2, with D tentatively TRBD2 (6 bases). Trimming shortened V by 5 bases and J by 1 base, and 14 bases separated the two germline ends. The CDR3 covers 16 residues. Germline lookup yields CDR1 SEHNR and CDR2 FQNEAQ (reference sequence). CDR3 loop: CASSGWEALNTGELFF. The CDR3 DNA reads TGTGCCAGCAGCGGGTGGGAGGCCCTGAACACCGGGGAGCTGTTTTTT.

The chain joins TRBV20-1 to TRBJ2-1; TRBD2 is a possible D gene (6 bases). CDR1 is DFQATT, CDR2 SNEGSKA, per germline (reference sequence). The ends were cut back, 0 bases at V and 9 bases at J, with 18 bases in the middle. This CDR3 comprises 15 residues. The CDR3 nucleotides are TGCAGTGCTAGAGATAGTGGACGTTGGGGAGGTGAGCAGTTCTTC. Protein sequence: CSARDSGRWGGEQFF.

This clonotype was observed once. J is TRBJ2-2 and V is TRBV20-1; D may be TRBD2 (6 bases). Between the trimmed V and J ends, which lost 0 bases and 4 bases, there was a span of 12 bases. This CDR3 has 15 residues. Germline CDR1 and CDR2: DFQATT and SNEGSKA (reference sequence). As DNA, the CDR3 is TGCAGTGCTAGAGAAATCGGGAGCCTCACCGGGGAGCTGTTTTTT. This codes for CSAREIGSLTGELFF.

The chain joins TRBV4-3 to TRBJ2-1; 7 nucleotides match TRBD2. This CDR3 is 15 amino acids long. V was clipped by 1 base and J by 8 bases; unmatched bases: 8. From germline, CDR1 is LGHNA and CDR2 YSLEER. CDR3 nucleotides: TGCGCCAGCAGCCAAGTGGCGGGAGTGTCTCATGAGCAGTTCTTC. It yields the protein CASSQVAGVSHEQFF.

The chain couples TRBV7-3 to TRBJ2-7; D ambiguous. CDR3 length equals 13 residues. Trimming took off 5 bases at V and 4 bases at J, with 12 bases between the two ends. Germline V lookup: CDR1 SGHTA, CDR2 FQGTGA. CDR3 in amino acids: CASSPAPRYEQYF. The CDR3 DNA follows: TGTGCCAGCAGCCCTGCACCGCGATACGAGCAGTACTTC.

The chain couples TRBV30 to TRBJ1-1; D is undetermined. Per the germline V gene, CDR1 is GTSNPN and CDR2 is SVGIG (reference sequence). The CDR3 sequence is 12 residues long. Trimming removed 4 bases from V and 2 bases from J, with 8 bases in between. The CDR3 protein is CAWTRLNTEAFF. The DNA of the CDR3 is TGTGCCTGGACACGGTTAAACACTGAAGCTTTCTTT.

This sequence joins TRBV25-1 and TRBJ2-2, with no clear D. The CDR3 totals 12 residues. V shed 3 bases and J shed 7 bases, with 6 bases lying between them. Germline V CDR1 and CDR2: MGHDK, SYGVNS. The CDR3 is CASSDGFGELFF. CDR3 nucleotides: TGTGCCAGCAGTGATGGTTTCGGGGAGCTGTTTTTT.

As for this clonotype: One end of the junction varies from germline; a read error may be responsible. The V call is TRBV5-1, the J call TRBJ2-2; D is possibly TRBD2 (5 bases). There are 14 residues in the CDR3. The germline CDR1 and CDR2 sequences are SGHRS and YFSETQ. The CDR3 protein is CASSLGTNTGEPFF. The CDR3 coding sequence is TGCGCCAGCAGCTTGGGCACCAACACCGGGGAGCCGTTTTTT.

The chain uses TRBV7-9 and TRBJ2-7; tentatively, D is TRBD2 (5 bases). Trimming pared 6 bases from V and 0 bases from J, leaving 15 bases between. The CDR3 length is 15 residues. Germline assignment: CDR1 SEHNR and CDR2 FQNEAQ (reference sequence). The CDR3, as DNA: TGTGCCAGCAGTTCGCGGGCCCTCCGCTCCTACGAGCAGTACTTC. Translation gives CASSSRALRSYEQYF. Variable domain in full (rest from reference TRBV7-9 and TRBJ2-7): DTGVSQNPRHKITKRGQNVTFRCDPISEHNRLYWYRQTLGQGPEFLTYFQNEAQLEKSRLLSDRFSAERPKGSFSTLEIQRTEQGDSAMYLCASSSRALRSYEQYFGPGTRLTVT.

The chain employs TRBV5-1 and TRBJ2-1, with 10 bases aligning to TRBD2. This CDR3 has 14 residues. The V gene's germline CDR1 is SGHRS and CDR2 YFSETQ. Unmatched junction bases numbered 10, after V lost 8 bases and J lost 8 bases. CDR3 protein: CASSASGGVYEQFF. CDR3 sequence (DNA): TGCGCCAGTTCAGCTAGCGGGGGTGTCTATGAGCAGTTCTTC.

V usage is TRBV30 and J usage is TRBJ1-2; TRBD1 is a possible D gene (6 bases). The CDR3 is 13 amino acids. V dropped 7 bases and J dropped 5 bases, with 17 bases sitting between them. In germline, CDR1 is GTSNPN, CDR2 SVGIG (reference sequence). CDR3 residues: CAFRPGARYGYTF. The CDR3 region has the DNA TGTGCCTTTCGCCCGGGGGCGAGGTATGGCTACACCTTC.

The sample holds one count of this clonotype. The gene calls are TRBV5-4 and TRBJ2-5; 8 bases map to TRBD2. CDR1 is SGHNT, CDR2 YYREEE, per germline (reference sequence). V dropped 0 bases and J dropped 3; count of bases not matched to a gene: 7. The length of the CDR3 is 16 residues. The CDR3 nucleotides read TGTGCCAGCAGCTTGGGGGCGCGGGGGGAGGAAGAGACCCAGTACTTC. It is translated as CASSLGARGEEETQYF.

The chain combines TRBV20-1 with TRBJ1-5; D unresolved. The V and J ends lost 1 base and 0 bases respectively, with 7 bases between them. CDR1 and CDR2 (germline): DFQATT, SNEGSKA (reference sequence). The CDR3 totals 14 residues. The CDR3 DNA reads as TGCAGTGCTAGAGTAGGGAATAGCAATCAGCCCCAGCATTTT. Its protein product is CSARVGNSNQPQHF.